The present T cell receptor beta chain was sequenced within a study of blood T cell repertoires in COVID-19. Generated by immunoSEQ multiplex PCR, the TCRdb table keeps only in-frame clones and is missing some. The repertoire holds 190,000 or so clones, with around 85% as singletons. CDR3 length: 14 amino acids. Trimming removed 5 bases from V and 6 bases from J; junction bases left unmatched: 6. Germline CDR1 SGHVS, CDR2 FQNEAQ. The TCR was taken from a woman between 65 and 79 years old with acute or convalescent COVID-19. This chain connects TRBV7-8 to TRBJ2-3, with TRBD1 identical over 9 bases. The specimen was peripheral blood. In nucleotides, the CDR3 is TGTGCCAGCAGCGTACAGGGGGCGCAGGATACGCAGTATTTT. Residues: CASSVQGAQDTQYF.